Below, 25 T cell receptor beta chains from the same sample are listed, as sequenced in a study of blood T cell repertoires in COVID-19. This table comes from immunoSEQ multiplex PCR, and its TCRdb copy is limited to in-frame clones, with some not included. The data contain about 250,000 clones, roughly 85% of them singletons. Sequences were obtained from peripheral blood. The receptors were sampled from a man in his forties or fifties with active or convalescent COVID-19.

J is TRBJ2-1 and V is TRBV3-1 (or the pseudogene TRBV3-2), with D possibly being TRBD2 (6 bases). V lost 4 bases to trimming and J lost 0 bases, with 13 bases between them. The CDR3 contains 16 residues. CDR1 is LGHDT, CDR2 YNNKEL, per germline (reference sequence). CDR3 amino acids: CASSPGDSLSYNEQFF. CDR3 bases: TGTGCCAGCAGCCCGGGGGACTCCCTCTCCTACAATGAGCAGTTCTTC.

The V call is TRBV5-5, the J call TRBJ2-7; D is possibly TRBD2 (5 bases). V was trimmed by 0 bases and J by 3 bases, leaving 13 bases between them. Germline V gene sequence: CDR1 SGHKS, CDR2 YYEKEE (reference sequence). The CDR3 is 15 residues long. In DNA form, the CDR3 reads TGTGCCAGCAGCTTGGTCGGGGAAGAGGTCTACGAGCAGTACTTC. Its translation: CASSLVGEEVYEQYF.

CDR3 sequence: CASSPPYGSSYEQYF. The CDR3 DNA follows: TGTGCCAGCAGCCCCCCGTATGGCAGCTCCTACGAGCAGTACTTC. V usage is TRBV14 and J usage is TRBJ2-7; D unclear. CDR1 is SGHDN and CDR2 is FVKESK in the germline V gene. Trimming removed 4 bases at V and 0 bases at J, with 13 bases between. The CDR3 extends over 15 amino acids.

This clone was recorded a few times. The V gene is TRBV12-5, the J gene TRBJ1-2, with D tentatively TRBD1 (5 bases). The germline gives CDR1 LGHNT, CDR2 FRNRAP. The CDR3 runs to 14 residues. Trimming pared 0 bases from V and 4 bases from J, leaving 9 bases between. CDR3 in DNA: TGTGCTAGTGGTTTGGTTGACAGACTCTATGGCTACACCTTC. It translates to CASGLVDRLYGYTF.

This clone showed up just a few times. The chain combines TRBV6-5 with TRBJ2-1; TRBD2 matches 8 bases. The CDR3 totals 15 residues. The J segment lost 6 bases and the V segment lost 6 bases, leaving 10 bases of the junction unmatched. Germline V gene sequence: CDR1 MNHEY, CDR2 SVGAGI. The CDR3 bases are TGTGCCAGCAGCACCGGGACTAGTTCACCCAATGAGCAGTTCTTC. Residues: CASSTGTSSPNEQFF.

The CDR3 here is CASSRTGRGLRGNSPLHF. The CDR3 DNA sequence: TGTGCCAGCAGTCGTACAGGCAGGGGGCTTAGGGGTAATTCACCCCTCCACTTT. The J gene is TRBJ1-6, the V gene TRBV3-1 (or the pseudogene TRBV3-2); 8 positions agree with TRBD1. Germline lookup yields CDR1 LGHDT and CDR2 YNNKEL (reference sequence). The CDR3 contains 18 residues. The V and J ends lost 6 bases and 6 bases, in that order; junction bases with no gene match: 16.

The J gene is TRBJ1-1, the V gene TRBV27, with D possibly TRBD1 on 5 matching bases. The germline CDR1 and CDR2 sequences are MNHEY and SMNVEV (reference sequence). Trimming stripped 2 bases from V and 4 bases from J, with 11 bases between. The CDR3 consists of 14 residues. The CDR3 reads CASSLRLQGTEAFF. The DNA of the CDR3 is TGTGCCAGCAGTTTAAGGCTCCAGGGCACTGAAGCTTTCTTT.

This chain links TRBV28 with TRBJ2-3; TRBD2 is a possible D gene (5 bases). The CDR3 is 13 amino acids. The V and J ends lost 7 bases and 0 bases respectively, with 8 bases between them. The V gene's germline CDR1 is MDHEN and CDR2 SYDVKM. As DNA, the CDR3 is TGTGCCAGCACGGACTCAAGCACAGATACGCAGTATTTT. This codes for CASTDSSTDTQYF. Drawing the rest from reference TRBV28 and TRBJ2-3, the complete variable domain is DVKVTQSSRYLVKRTGEKVFLECVQDMDHENMFWYRQDPGLGLRLIYFSYDVKMKEKGDIPEGYSVSREKKERFSLILESASTNQTSMYLCASTDSSTDTQYFGPGTRLTVL.

The genes are TRBV5-4 and TRBJ2-2, with TRBD2 matching 13 bases. Germline V lookup: CDR1 SGHNT, CDR2 YYREEE (reference sequence). The CDR3 contains 17 residues. V shed 4 bases, J shed 3 bases, and the junction held 6 bases outside the gene matches. CDR3 sequence: CASSEGTSGTYTGELFF. Written as DNA, the CDR3 is TGTGCCAGCAGCGAAGGGACTAGCGGGACGTACACCGGGGAGCTGTTTTTT.

This clone occurred once. This sequence joins TRBV6-2 or TRBV6-3 and TRBJ2-1; 9 bases are a match to TRBD2. V shed 5 bases, J shed 8 bases, and the junction held 7 bases outside the gene matches. CDR3 length equals 14 residues. CDR1 and CDR2 (germline): MNHEY, SVGEGT. The CDR3 nucleotides are TGTGCCAGCAGTATGGGACTAGCTACCGATGAGCAGTTCTTC. Its protein is CASSMGLATDEQFF.

This clone was detected only once. The chain links TRBV3-1 (or the pseudogene TRBV3-2) to TRBJ2-2, with 9 bases fitting TRBD1. Trimming removed 4 bases from V and 5 bases from J; junction bases left unmatched: 2. The V gene's germline CDR1 is LGHDT and CDR2 YNNKEL (reference sequence). The CDR3 consists of 14 residues. The CDR3 is CASSRQGGTGELFF. As DNA, the CDR3 is TGTGCCAGCAGCCGACAGGGGGGAACCGGGGAGCTGTTTTTT.

The rearrangement links TRBV6-2 or TRBV6-3 to TRBJ1-1; TRBD1 might be the D (6 bases). The CDR3 spans 18 residues. CDR1 MNHEY and CDR2 SVGEGT come from the germline V gene. V lost 0 bases to trimming and J lost 2 bases, with 19 bases between them. CDR3 nucleotides: TGTGCCAGCAGTTACTCGGTACAGGGAGTTTGGAGTAACACTGAAGCTTTCTTT. Protein sequence: CASSYSVQGVWSNTEAFF.

The J gene is TRBJ2-7, the V gene TRBV6-5; the D gene is possibly TRBD2 (6 bases). Germline V gives CDR1 MNHEY, CDR2 SVGAGI. Trimming cost V 8 bases and J 6 bases, with 17 bases left between them. The CDR3 is made up of 13 amino acids. The CDR3 nucleotides are TGTGCCAGCGGGGGGACGTCCCAACTCGAGCAGTACTTC. Encoded protein: CASGGTSQLEQYF.

The chain uses TRBV27 and TRBJ1-2; 8 nucleotides agree with TRBD1. V was pared by 5 bases and J by 2 bases, with 10 bases of the junction left unmatched. The V gene's germline CDR1 is MNHEY and CDR2 SMNVEV (reference sequence). CDR3 size: 16 residues. CDR3 sequence: CASSPGQGLTNYGYTF. The DNA for the CDR3 is TGTGCCAGCAGTCCAGGACAGGGACTTACCAACTATGGCTACACCTTC.

The chain combines TRBV6-5 with TRBJ1-5; 8 nucleotides agree with TRBD1. The germline V gene has CDR1 MNHEY and CDR2 SVGAGI. The length of the CDR3 is 15 residues. The trim removed 6 bases at V and 2 bases at J, leaving 6 bases unmatched. As DNA, the CDR3 is TGTGCCAGCAGACCCCAGGGGGCCCGCAATCAGCCCCAGCATTTT. Amino acids: CASRPQGARNQPQHF.

The genes are TRBV3-1 (or the pseudogene TRBV3-2) and TRBJ1-4; 8 bases fit TRBD1. The CDR3 spans 14 residues. The V gene's germline CDR1 is LGHDT and CDR2 YNNKEL (reference sequence). After removal of 5 bases from V and 11 bases from J, the junction contained 10 bases not matched to a gene. The CDR3 region is CASSVGQVESKLFF. In DNA form, the CDR3 reads TGTGCCAGCAGCGTGGGACAGGTTGAGTCGAAACTGTTTTTT.

This chain uses TRBV21-1 with TRBJ2-7; TRBD2 is the table's D call, not checked against the DNA. TRBV21-1 is reported as a pseudogene. This CDR3 comprises 12 residues. The CDR3 DNA is TGTGCCAGCAGAATGAGGTTCCGCGAGCAGTACTTC. Translation: CASRMRFREQYF.

This sequence joins TRBV4-2 and TRBJ2-2; TRBD1 matches at 7 bases. J gave up 6 bases and V 0 bases, and 4 bases lay outside the gene matches. Germline assignment: CDR1 LGHNA and CDR2 YNFKEQ. The CDR3 is 15 amino acids. DNA for the CDR3: TGTGCCAGCAGCCAAGAAGGGGACAGAGCCGGGGAGCTGTTTTTT. This codes for CASSQEGDRAGELFF.

V and J are TRBV21-1 and TRBJ2-3; the tabulated D call, TRBD1, remains unverified against the DNA. TRBV21-1 represents a pseudogene. The CDR3 has 16 amino acids. The CDR3 nucleotides are TGTGCCAGCAGCAAACGGGGGACAGGCGGCCTATCGAATCCGTATTTT. Translating gives CASSKRGTGGLSNPYF.

The table lists this clone with a few counts. The rearrangement uses TRBV5-6 and TRBJ2-7; no firm D call. V lost 1 base to trimming and J lost 4 bases, with 9 bases between them. CDR1 and CDR2 from the germline V gene are SGHDT and YYEEEE. The CDR3 sequence is 13 residues long. DNA for the CDR3: TGTGCCAGCAGCTTGTCGCTTCGGTACGAGCAGTACTTC. It translates to CASSLSLRYEQYF.

This clone was observed once. This chain connects TRBV5-5 to TRBJ2-6; TRBD1 agrees at 7 bases. Germline V gives CDR1 SGHKS, CDR2 YYEKEE (reference sequence). The CDR3 consists of 16 residues. Trimming took 0 bases from V and 4 from J; bases not matched to a gene: 4. The CDR3 DNA sequence: TGTGCCAGCAGCTTGGAGGGGGCGAGAGGGGCCAACGTCCTGACTTTC. Its translation is CASSLEGARGANVLTF.

The chain couples TRBV5-1 to TRBJ1-4; 8 bases are a match to TRBD1. The germline V gene has CDR1 SGHRS and CDR2 YFSETQ. The CDR3 loop spans 15 amino acids. With V trimmed by 0 bases and J by 4 bases, 2 bases remained unmatched. The CDR3 DNA sequence: TGCGCCAGCAGCTTGGGACAGGGGCATAATGAAAAACTGTTTTTT. This codes for CASSLGQGHNEKLFF.

Concerning this clone itself: A junction end diverges from the germline sequence, so it may reflect a read error. CDR3 loop: CVRSLAETSGCSNEQFF. The CDR3 DNA reads TGTGTCAGAAGCTTGGCCGAGACTAGCGGGTGTTCTAATGAGCAGTTCTTC. This chain uses TRBV5-3 with TRBJ2-1, with 10 bases matching TRBD2. TRBV5-3 has ORF status, its function being uncertain. The CDR3 has 17 residues.

In its sample, this clone was seen a few times. This chain joins TRBV3-1 (or the pseudogene TRBV3-2) and TRBJ1-3; D gene unclear. This CDR3 has 14 residues. V gave up 4 bases and J gave up 2 bases, with 9 bases separating them. Germline V gene sequence: CDR1 LGHDT, CDR2 YNNKEL (reference sequence). Here the CDR3 reads CASSLGSTGNTIYF. The CDR3 region has the DNA TGTGCCAGCAGCCTCGGGTCGACTGGAAACACCATATATTTT.

CDR3 coding DNA: TGTGCCAGCAGGTTAATAGAGACCCAGTACTTC. This codes for CASRLIETQYF. The chain combines TRBV6-5 with TRBJ2-5; D gene unclear. CDR1 and CDR2 from the germline V gene are MNHEY and SVGAGI. The CDR3 spans 11 residues. The V end lost 6 bases, the J end lost 4 bases, and 6 bases lay between the germline ends.